The source of this T cell receptor beta chain is a study of T cell changes during pregnancy in multiple sclerosis. TCRdb's table, derived via immunoSEQ multiplex PCR, lists solely in-frame clones and lacks some. The sample comprises about 70,000 clones, roughly 91% of which are singletons, and under 0.3% rests with the top ten. This CDR3 is 13 amino acids long. Germline CDR1 SGHRS, CDR2 YFSETQ. The V segment lost 4 bases and the J segment 4 bases; nucleotides outside the gene matches: 2. The sequences come from CD4+ T cells from peripheral blood mononuclear cells, collected after pregnancy. The chain recombines TRBV5-1 with TRBJ2-1, with 7 bases fitting TRBD1. This TCR came from a female donor with multiple sclerosis, enrolled in a pregnancy study. CDR3: CASSLGQYNEQFF. DNA for the CDR3: TGCGCCAGCAGCCTGGGACAGTACAATGAGCAGTTCTTC.